This T cell receptor beta chain derives from a study of blood T cell repertoires in COVID-19. Study as a whole: Some COVID-19 samples were acute and others convalescent; all came from the United States, Italy and Spain. From T cells, B-cell-depleted T cells, or PBMCs came the material, which was cDNA or gDNA.

Only one count was recorded for this clone. Authors' analysis steps: Cell counts per sample came from amplifying reference gene primers. Using immunoSEQ multiplex PCR, the repertoire was profiled, and TCRdb retains in-frame clones only, with some absent. The DNA was the basis for D and trimming; V, J and clone size are from that table. The sample shows 81,000 or so clones, approximately 80% of them seen only once. V shed 4 bases and J 1 base; nucleotides not matched to a gene: 5. The CDR3 runs 17 residues. CDR1 is SGHTA and CDR2 is FQGNSA in the germline V gene. This clonotype originated in a human donor in a cohort sampled during active COVID-19. The specimen was peripheral blood. This chain joins TRBV7-2 and TRBJ2-7, with 15 bases identical to TRBD2. CDR3 residues: CASSWTSGGDYSYEQYF. The CDR3, as DNA: TGTGCCAGCAGCTGGACTAGCGGGGGGGACTATTCCTACGAGCAGTACTTC.